One and the same sample provided the 10 T cell receptor beta chains below, sequenced in a study of cytomegalovirus exposure and HLA in healthy donors. The primer mix had 60 Vbeta and 13 Jbeta primers. The method was immunoSEQ multiplex PCR; TCRdb's version includes in-frame clones alone and lacks a portion of them. The repertoire includes about 130,000 clones, roughly 78% of them detected once, and approximately 3.8% sits in the top ten. Specimen: PBMCs. The receptors derive from a man in his thirties or forties in good health and CMV-seronegative.

V and J are TRBV29-1 and TRBJ2-1, with D possibly being TRBD1 (5 bases). The V end lost 1 base, the J end lost 8 bases, and 15 bases lay between the germline ends. Germline CDR1 reads SQVTM; CDR2 reads ANQGSEA. This CDR3 contains 14 residues. The CDR3 DNA is TGCAGCGTTGAAGTGGCACAGGTTTGGGATGAGCAGTTCTTC. Translating it yields CSVEVAQVWDEQFF.

This chain links TRBV27 with TRBJ2-5; no reliable D call. CDR1 and CDR2 from the germline V gene are MNHEY and SMNVEV (reference sequence). Trimming pared 4 bases from V and 4 bases from J, leaving 10 bases between. There are 13 residues in the CDR3. The CDR3 sequence is CASSYEVGETQYF. DNA of the CDR3: TGTGCCAGCAGTTATGAGGTGGGAGAGACCCAGTACTTC.

The rearrangement joins TRBV28 to TRBJ2-7; 7 bases fit TRBD1. V lost 6 bases and J lost 0; bases outside the gene matches: 8. Germline CDR1 MDHEN, CDR2 SYDVKM. This CDR3 region has 15 residues. The CDR3, as DNA: TGTGCCAGCAGCCGAATCACAGGGGTCTCCTACGAGCAGTACTTC. It translates to CASSRITGVSYEQYF.

V gene TRBV4-2 combines with J gene TRBJ1-1, with 7 bases that match TRBD1. V trimming: 0 bases; J trimming: 3 bases; junction bases outside the gene matches: 4. CDR3 length: 15 amino acids. Germline CDR1 LGHNA, CDR2 YNFKEQ. CDR3 sequence (DNA): TGTGCCAGCAGCCAAGAGGGACAGCAGCACACTGAAGCTTTCTTT. Translating it yields CASSQEGQQHTEAFF.

This clone was counted a few times. The chain couples TRBV10-3 to TRBJ1-5; possible D gene TRBD1, 5 bases. Trimming stripped 8 bases from V and 3 bases from J, with 8 bases between. Per germline, CDR1 ENHRY and CDR2 SYGVKD. The CDR3 runs 12 residues. CDR3 residues: CAIGQTNQPQHF. The CDR3 DNA reads as TGTGCCATCGGACAAACCAATCAGCCCCAGCATTTT.

V usage is TRBV6-5 and J usage is TRBJ2-5; D may be TRBD2 (7 bases). The germline V and J ends were trimmed by 3 bases and 7 bases, with 21 bases remaining between them. Germline CDR1 is MNHEY and CDR2 is SVGAGI. The CDR3 has 16 amino acids. CDR3 sequence (DNA): TGTGCCAGCAGTTATTTGGCGGGGGCCCATCTTGGGACCCAGTACTTC. This translates into CASSYLAGAHLGTQYF.

The genes are TRBV10-2 and TRBJ2-3, with TRBD1 matching over 7 bases. Trimming cost V 4 bases and J 4 bases; bases outside gene matches: 8. The CDR3 runs to 15 residues. Germline-derived CDR1 and CDR2 are WSHSY and SAAADI. The CDR3 DNA reads TGCGCCAGCAGTGGAACGACAGGGAACCCAGATACGCAGTATTTT. Its protein is CASSGTTGNPDTQYF.

The chain carries TRBV2 and TRBJ2-2; 9 nucleotides match TRBD2. The CDR3 is 14 residues long. The trim removed 6 bases at V and 2 bases at J, leaving 1 base unmatched. The V gene's germline CDR1 is SNHLY and CDR2 FYNNEI. The CDR3 loop is CASRGLANTGELFF. In DNA, the CDR3 is TGTGCCAGCAGGGGACTAGCAAACACCGGGGAGCTGTTTTTT.

This rearrangement joins TRBV27 to TRBJ2-2, with D tentatively TRBD1 (6 bases). Germline CDR1 is MNHEY and CDR2 is SMNVEV (reference sequence). V was trimmed by 2 bases and J by 2 bases, leaving 9 bases between them. This CDR3 comprises 15 residues. The CDR3 DNA follows: TGTGCCAGCAGTTTAAACAGGGTTAACACCGGGGAGCTGTTTTTT. Translating it yields CASSLNRVNTGELFF.

The chain uses TRBV23-1 and TRBJ1-1; no firm D call. TRBV23-1 is noted as an ORF with a role that remains uncertain. Trimming left V 5 bases short and J 0 bases short, with 16 bases between. The length of the CDR3 is 16 residues. The CDR3: CASSAFGEGMNTEAFF. The CDR3 nucleotides read TGCGCCAGCAGTGCGTTTGGCGAGGGTATGAACACTGAAGCTTTCTTT.